Presented here are 16 T cell receptor beta chains from one specimen sequenced in a study of blood T cells in healthy people across ages. A sample-barcoded 5' primer and a J-beta primer mix were used in a second PCR of about 7 to 12 cycles. From the 5' RACE reads, TCRdb called clonotypes with MiXCR, one entry per CDR3 protein. The repertoire holds hundreds of thousands of distinct CDR3 sequences, with 49% as singletons. The specimen sequenced was blood. The source is a woman in her sixties or seventies in good health.

This clonotype was observed a handful of times. The chain couples TRBV7-3 to TRBJ2-1; 7 bases are shared with TRBD2. Judging by the DNA end, TRBJ2-7 fits better; the J call may be wrong. This CDR3 spans 16 amino acids. The germline V gene has CDR1 SGHTA and CDR2 FQGTGA. The CDR3 protein is CASSVSGPRLYNEQYF. The DNA for the CDR3 is TGTGCCAGCAGCGTTAGCGGGCCTAGACTGTACAATGAGCAGTACTTC.

This rearrangement joins TRBV5-1 to TRBJ2-1; 8 bases line up with TRBD2. The CDR3 length is 15 residues. The junction had 8 bases not matched to a gene; V was cut back by 5 bases and J by 4 bases. From germline, CDR1 is SGHRS and CDR2 YFSETQ. Here the CDR3 reads CASSNGRAAYNEQFF. CDR3 bases: TGCGCCAGCAGTAACGGGAGGGCCGCATACAATGAGCAGTTCTTC.

The J gene is TRBJ2-1, the V gene TRBV2; 8 bases line up with TRBD1. This CDR3 region has 15 residues. J lost 6 bases, V lost 1 base, and 5 bases had no gene match. Germline V lookup: CDR1 SNHLY, CDR2 FYNNEI. The CDR3 reads CASSEEATGVNEQFF. The DNA for the CDR3 is TGTGCCAGCAGTGAAGAGGCGACAGGGGTCAATGAGCAGTTCTTC.

CDR3 nucleotide sequence: TGTGCCAGCAGCTCCCAGACCGGTGGCTGTGGCTACACCTTC. This codes for CASSSQTGGCGYTF. The V gene is TRBV7-9, the J gene TRBJ1-2; D is unclear. Looked up from germline, CDR1 is SEHNR and CDR2 is FQNEAQ (reference sequence). The CDR3 runs 14 residues. V lost 4 bases to trimming and J lost 7 bases, with 16 bases between them.

This clonotype has ten or more counts. The chain uses TRBV7-2 and TRBJ2-1; no reliable D call. This CDR3 has 11 amino acids. Trimming shortened V by 5 bases and J by 9 bases, and 8 bases separated the two germline ends. Germline lookup yields CDR1 SGHTA and CDR2 FQGNSA. This CDR3 reads CASSVYLEQFF. The CDR3 nucleotides are TGTGCCAGCAGCGTTTACCTTGAGCAGTTCTTC.

This chain links TRBV20-1 with TRBJ1-5; TRBD1 matches at 9 bases. The CDR3 runs 16 residues. Trimming at V came to 5 bases and at J to 4 bases, leaving 12 bases not matched to a gene. Per germline, CDR1 DFQATT and CDR2 SNEGSKA (reference sequence). The chain's CDR3 is CSAPIRDRALNQPQHF. In DNA form, the CDR3 reads TGCAGTGCTCCCATCCGGGACAGGGCCTTGAATCAGCCCCAGCATTTT.

This chain uses TRBV6-6 with TRBJ2-4, with 11 nucleotides matching TRBD1. J lost 12 bases, V lost 0 bases, and 1 base had no gene match. Germline lookup yields CDR1 MNHNY and CDR2 SVGAGI (reference sequence). The CDR3 extends over 13 amino acids. The CDR3 nucleotides read TGTGCCAGCAGTTACTCGGGACAGGGGGATCAGTACTTC. Translating gives CASSYSGQGDQYF.

This clonotype has just one count. This chain joins TRBV6-1 and TRBJ2-7; 8 bases fit TRBD1. Per germline, CDR1 MNHNS and CDR2 SASEGT. V was pared by 4 bases and J by 5 bases, with 13 bases of the junction left unmatched. The CDR3 sequence is 16 residues long. CDR3 sequence (DNA): TGTGCCAGCAGTGCCGACTTTGGACAGGGAAGCCACGAGCAGTACTTC. It is translated as CASSADFGQGSHEQYF.

The chain uses TRBV7-8 and TRBJ2-3, with D uncertain. Germline loops: CDR1 SGHVS, CDR2 FQNEAQ. V lost 8 bases and J 6 bases, leaving 18 bases between the germline ends. The CDR3 extends over 14 amino acids. CDR3 loop: CASSQWRFADTQYF. In DNA, the CDR3 is TGTGCCAGCTCTCAGTGGCGATTTGCCGATACGCAGTATTTT.

This clonotype was recorded a few times. J is TRBJ1-2 and V is TRBV29-1, with D maybe TRBD1 (5 bases). Germline loops: CDR1 SQVTM, CDR2 ANQGSEA. There are 14 residues in the CDR3. The V gene lost 0 bases and the J gene lost 5 bases, with 13 bases spanning the gap. CDR3 nucleotides: TGCAGCGTTGAAGATGGGGTAGGGGTTTATGGCTACACCTTC. Translating it yields CSVEDGVGVYGYTF.

CDR3 in DNA: TGTGCCAGCAGCTTCGCTGGCGGTACTAACTATGGCTACACCTTC. Translating it yields CASSFAGGTNYGYTF. The rearrangement uses TRBV7-9 and TRBJ1-2; D is unclear. The germline CDR1 and CDR2 sequences are SEHNR and FQNEAQ (reference sequence). V was pared by 3 bases and J by 0 bases, with 11 bases between. This CDR3 is 15 amino acids long.

The chain couples TRBV20-1 to TRBJ2-5, with TRBD2 as a possible D gene (6 bases). The closer fit of TRBJ2-7 to the DNA end suggests the J call may be wrong. The CDR3 consists of 14 residues. Per the germline V gene, CDR1 is DFQATT and CDR2 is SNEGSKA (reference sequence). DNA of the CDR3: TGCAGTGCTCCTCGTTTCGGGGGTCGCAACGAGCAGTACTTC. Translation gives CSAPRFGGRNEQYF.

The rearrangement joins TRBV10-3 to TRBJ2-3, with 8 bases that match TRBD2. V shed 0 bases, J shed 1 base, and the junction held 9 bases outside the gene matches. From germline, CDR1 is ENHRY and CDR2 SYGVKD. The CDR3 is 18 amino acids. The CDR3 reads CAISESISGATGTDTQYF. The CDR3 DNA follows: TGTGCCATCAGTGAGTCGATTAGCGGGGCAACGGGCACAGATACGCAGTATTTT.

V gene TRBV7-9 combines with J gene TRBJ2-1, with TRBD1 identical over 8 bases. The V segment lost 1 base and the J segment 7 bases; nucleotides outside the gene matches: 3. The V gene's germline CDR1 is SEHNR and CDR2 FQNEAQ (reference sequence). This CDR3 comprises 14 residues. The CDR3 nucleotides are TGTGCCAGCAGCTTAGGGACAGGGCAGAATGAGCAGTTCTTC. As protein: CASSLGTGQNEQFF.

For this clonotype: A much more abundant neighbour one base away suggests this may be a read error. V is TRBV10-3 and J is TRBJ2-7; the match to TRBD2 covers 10 bases. With 3 bases clipped from V and 5 bases from J, the junction kept 7 bases outside the gene matches. The CDR3 loop spans 15 amino acids. Looked up from germline, CDR1 is ENHRY and CDR2 is SYGVKD. The CDR3 DNA follows: TGTGCCATCAGTGAAGAAACTAGCGGGAAGGACGAGCAGTACTTC. Translation gives CAISEETSGKDEQYF.

The genes are TRBV5-6 and TRBJ2-5; 10 bases fit TRBD2. The CDR3 runs 18 residues. Germline V gene sequence: CDR1 SGHDT, CDR2 YYEEEE. Unmatched junction bases numbered 21, after V lost 2 bases and J lost 11 bases. As DNA, the CDR3 is TGTGCCAGCAGCTTTCCCTTTAACCTAGCGGGAGAAGGGAATGAGCAGTACTTC. Translation gives CASSFPFNLAGEGNEQYF. Combining the CDR3 with reference TRBV5-6 and TRBJ2-5 gives the whole variable domain DAGVTQSPTHLIKTRGQQVTLRCSPKSGHDTVSWYQQALGQGPQFIFQYYEEEERQRGNFPDRFSGHQFPNYSSELNVNALLLGDSALYLCASSFPFNLAGEGNEQYFGPGTRLLVL.